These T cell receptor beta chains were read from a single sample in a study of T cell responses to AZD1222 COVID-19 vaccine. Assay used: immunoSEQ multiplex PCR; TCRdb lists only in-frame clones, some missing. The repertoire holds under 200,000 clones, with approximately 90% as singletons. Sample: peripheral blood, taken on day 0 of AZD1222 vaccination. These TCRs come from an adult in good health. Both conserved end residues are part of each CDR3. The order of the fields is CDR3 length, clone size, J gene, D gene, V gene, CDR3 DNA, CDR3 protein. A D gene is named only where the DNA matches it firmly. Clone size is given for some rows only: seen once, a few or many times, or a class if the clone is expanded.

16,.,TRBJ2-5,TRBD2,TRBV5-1,TGCGCCAGCAGCCTTGGGACTAGCGGCCCGCAGGAGACCCAGTACTTC,CASSLGTSGPQETQYF
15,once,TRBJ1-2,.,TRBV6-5,TGTGCCAGCGGATTCGACGACCCAGCGGCCTATGGCTACACCTTC,CASGFDDPAAYGYTF
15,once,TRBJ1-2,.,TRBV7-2,TGTGCCAGCAGCTTAGAAGTATGGCAGAGCGATGGCTACACCTTC,CASSLEVWQSDGYTF
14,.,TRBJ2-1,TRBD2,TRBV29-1,TGCAGCGCCCACGGACTAGCGGGAGTACGTGAGCAGTTCTTC,CSAHGLAGVREQFF
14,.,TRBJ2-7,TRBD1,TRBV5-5,TGTGCCAGCAGCTTGCGTGACAGGGATTGGGAGCAGTACTTC,CASSLRDRDWEQYF
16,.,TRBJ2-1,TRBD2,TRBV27,TGTGCCAGCAGCCGAAAGTTACTAGCGGGAGTCAATGAGCAGTTCTTC,CASSRKLLAGVNEQFF
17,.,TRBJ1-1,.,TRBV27,TGTGCCAGCAGGAACCAGGGTTTGAGGGGTATGAACACTGAAGCTTTCTTT,CASRNQGLRGMNTEAFF
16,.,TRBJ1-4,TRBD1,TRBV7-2,TGTGCCAGCAGCTTAGGTGACAGGGGGGCGTATGAAAAACTGTTTTTT,CASSLGDRGAYEKLFF
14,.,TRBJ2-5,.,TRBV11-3,TGTGCCAGCAGCTTAGTGGGGTACCAAGAGACCCAGTACTTC,CASSLVGYQETQYF
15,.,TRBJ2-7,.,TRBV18,TGTGCCAGCTCACCGGGGACGGCGGACCTCTACGAGCAGTACTTC,CASSPGTADLYEQYF
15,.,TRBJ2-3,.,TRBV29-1,TGCAGCGTTGTTGGGGGGTACCAAATGGCAGATACGCAGTATTTT,CSVVGGYQMADTQYF
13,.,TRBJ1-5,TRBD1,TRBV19,TGTGCCAGTACCTGGGACAGGGGGCAGCCCCAGCATTTT,CASTWDRGQPQHF
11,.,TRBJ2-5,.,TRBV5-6,TGTGCCAGCAGCACAAAAGGGACCCAGTACTTC,CASSTKGTQYF
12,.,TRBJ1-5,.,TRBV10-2,TGCGCCAGCAGTGGAGGAGGTCAGCCCCAGCATTTT,CASSGGGQPQHF
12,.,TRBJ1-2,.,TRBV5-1,TGCGCCAGCAGCTCGGACAGCTATGGCTACACCTTC,CASSSDSYGYTF
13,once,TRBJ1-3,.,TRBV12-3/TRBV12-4,TGTGCCAGCAGTTCCCCACCGGCGGTTCCAATATATTTT,CASSSPPAVPIYF
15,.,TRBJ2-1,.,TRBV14,TGTGCCAGCAGCCACCAAGTACAGGGTCGCAATGAGCAGTTCTTC,CASSHQVQGRNEQFF
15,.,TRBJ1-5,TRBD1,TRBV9,TGTGCCAGCAGCGCCGGAAGGGGGCTTAGTCAGCCCCAGCATTTT,CASSAGRGLSQPQHF
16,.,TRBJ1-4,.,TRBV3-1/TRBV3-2,TGTGCCAGCAGACGACCGGGACATGCAACTAATGAAAAACTGTTTTTT,CASRRPGHATNEKLFF
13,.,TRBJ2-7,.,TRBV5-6,TGTGCCAGCAGCTTGGCCGCAGGGAAAAAGCAGTACTTC,CASSLAAGKKQYF
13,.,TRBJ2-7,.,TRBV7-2,TGTGCCAGCAGCCCCGGCCCTCTCTACGAGCAGTACTTC,CASSPGPLYEQYF
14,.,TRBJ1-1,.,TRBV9,TGTGCCAGCTCATGGACGGACCAGAGCACTGAAGCTTTCTTT,CASSWTDQSTEAFF
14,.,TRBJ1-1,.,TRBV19,TGTGCCACCACGATGCAGTGGCTTGGCACTGAAGCTTTCTTT,CATTMQWLGTEAFF
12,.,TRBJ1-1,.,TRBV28,TGTGTCACAGGCAGTTTGAACACTGAAGCTTTCTTT,CVTGSLNTEAFF
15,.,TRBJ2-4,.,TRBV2,TGTGCCAGCCGGGCCCGGGCCGAGGGTATATACATTCAGTACTTC,CASRARAEGIYIQYF
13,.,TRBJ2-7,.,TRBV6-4,TGTGCCAGCAGCGAATGGGAGGACCGGGAGCAGTACTTC,CASSEWEDREQYF
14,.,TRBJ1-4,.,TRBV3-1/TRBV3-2,TGTGCCAGCAGCCAAGATTTGGGAAATGAAAAACTGTTTTTT,CASSQDLGNEKLFF
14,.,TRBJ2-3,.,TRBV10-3,TGTGCCATCAGTGTACCGGGGCCCACAGATACGCAGTATTTT,CAISVPGPTDTQYF
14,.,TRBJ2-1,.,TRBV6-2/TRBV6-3,TGTGCCAGCAGTTACTCGACGGCTTACAATGAGCAGTTCTTC,CASSYSTAYNEQFF
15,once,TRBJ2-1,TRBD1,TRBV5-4,TGTGCCAGCAGACAACGACAGGGCGCACACAATGAGCAGTTCTTC,CASRQRQGAHNEQFF